This T cell receptor beta chain comes out of a study of beta chain features in type 1 diabetes (dated 2018 in TCRdb). Broadly, across the study: Mean age, gender distribution, total cell number and subset yield did not differ between patients and healthy donors. In the study, recently diagnosed type 1 diabetes patients and matched healthy donors were compared on the TCRB repertoires of their sorted circulating CD4+ T cell subsets. Whereas all 28 donors provided naive and central memory subsets, regulatory and stem cell-like memory subsets were isolated from just 8 patients and roughly 8 healthy donors. Across all samples, about 110 million sorted cells were examined, and cell number per subset correlated strongly with RNA yield.

The investigation overall reported the following: Because small numbers of individuals were included in the HLA sub-analyses, any influence of HLA type on TCRB rearrangement was left unresolved. Because cDNA was sequenced instead of genomic DNA, activated cells with high expression could be over-represented, although the groups did not differ in activation or CD3 levels. Naive, central memory and regulatory TCRB repertoires appeared to be more similar among patients than among healthy donors. A moderate but significant shortening of TCRB CDR3 length was observed in type 1 diabetes patients in all four CD4+ subsets. PCR might favor shorter templates, but patient and control samples were amplified and corrected together, so any skew would affect both groups equally. Fewer insertions and more nucleotide deletions at VDJ recombination sites were observed in patients with type 1 diabetes, implying thymic rearrangement abnormalities.

This clone came up a few times. Its target antigen remains unknown. A much larger clone differs by one base, so this may be a read error. The same CDR3 is also encoded by other DNA sequences in this sample. A single peripheral blood draw of approximately 120 mL on average was collected from each donor into heparinised tubes. Using a panel that included CD45RO, CCR7, CD25, CD127, CD95 and CD27, naive, central memory, regulatory and stem cell-like memory CD4+ T cells were sorted on a BD FACSAria II. Every sorted population had a purity above 95%. PBMCs were isolated immediately by Lymphoprep density gradient centrifugation and stained directly without culture. To minimize batch effects, samples were stained and sorted in pairs, one healthy donor with one patient per experiment. Reading the germline V gene gives CDR1 SNHLY and CDR2 FYNNEI. The CDR3 measures 10 amino acids from cysteine to phenylalanine. Only the CDR3 DNA stays, 30 bases, in frame from base 1.

The entire isolated RNA was reverse transcribed using the High Capacity cDNA Reverse Transcription Kit, and thus expressed TCRB transcripts were sequenced. Deep immunoSEQ sequencing was performed on naive, central memory and regulatory T cell samples, with an average of roughly 3.5 million total reads per sample. Sorted cells were lysed in RLT buffer and RNA was extracted with DNase-treated RNeasy Micro or Mini kits, depending on cell number. To prevent cross-contamination, each cell subset was processed individually, whereas patient and healthy donor samples were processed jointly. TCRB sequences were amplified from cDNA with the immunoSEQ multiplex PCR, producing 87-bp fragments spanning the CDR3 region. Sequencing of the amplicons was done on the Illumina HiSeq platform. On the authors' methods: Synthetic template baselines were used to correct PCR bias computationally, reads within Hamming distance 2 were collapsed together, and singletons that could not be merged were discarded. Reads were aligned against IMGT so that V, D and J genes, CDR3 length and insertions or deletions at six rearrangement sites could be assigned. Clonotype counts were normalized to sorted cell number within each subset before computing true diversity and Gini coefficients with the tcR R package. Repertoire sharing was quantified using the overlap coefficient calculated on TCRB nucleotide sequences. Out-of-frame TCRB sequences from naive cells were analyzed as a proxy for the pre-selection repertoire. As stored in TCRdb, this immuneACCESS dataset retains in-frame rearrangements with V and J assigned. A fraction of the clones does not appear; measured against another copy, unresolved V genes explain less than half of the discrepancy, and the remainder lacks a known reason. V, J and clone size are taken as reported in that table, and D and trimming were inferred from the DNA itself. The sample contains roughly 500,000 clones, about an eighth of them found a single time. Over 0.04% of the sample goes to the ten largest clones.

The chain links TRBV2 with TRBJ2-5; the D gene lacks a confident call. The sample was naive CD4+ T cells from blood. Explained via the paper, the cell subset or site label denotes: true naive CD4+ T cells. The TCR originated in a woman aged 18-29 years in good health. CDR3 reads: CASREETQYF. The sequence in DNA is TGTGCCAGCAGAGAAGAGACCCAGTACTTC.